The next 15 T cell receptor beta chains were all read from a single sample in a study of blood T cell repertoires in COVID-19 (dated by TCRdb to the early 2020s). The method was the immunoSEQ multiplex PCR assay. TCRdb holds this immuneACCESS table with in-frame rearrangements only. Some clones are missing; in checked studies, unresolved V genes explain under half, and the rest has no known cause. The sample table holds roughly 200,000 clones, of which 85% were seen once. The top ten hold roughly 20% of the sample. Sequencing was carried out using PBMCs or T cells enriched from blood (not recorded which). The origin of the receptors is a man in his forties who had recovered from COVID-19.

V is TRBV5-8 and J is TRBJ1-5; possible D gene TRBD1, 6 bases. CDR3 length: 16 amino acids. Germline V CDR1 and CDR2: SGHTS, YDEGEE. V lost 4 bases and J 5 bases, leaving 19 bases between the germline ends. The CDR3 DNA reads TGTGCCAGCAGCCTGGGTACCAGGGGAACGGATCAGCCCCAGCATTTT. Translated: CASSLGTRGTDQPQHF.

V gene TRBV12-3 or TRBV12-4 combines with J gene TRBJ2-7; 9 bases map to TRBD1. The CDR3 is made up of 13 amino acids. V shed 4 bases, J shed 12 bases, and the junction held 10 bases outside the gene matches. The CDR3 sequence: CASSSGTGKSPYF. CDR3 bases: TGTGCCAGCAGTTCCGGGACAGGGAAATCACCGTACTTC.

The chain combines TRBV30 with TRBJ1-4; TRBD1 is a possible D gene (5 bases). The CDR3 is made up of 14 amino acids. Germline V gives CDR1 GTSNPN, CDR2 SVGIG (reference sequence). Trimming stripped 4 bases from V and 7 bases from J, with 16 bases between. The CDR3 sequence is CAWIPAGAGEKLFF. The CDR3 region has the DNA TGTGCCTGGATTCCGGCTGGGGCAGGTGAAAAACTGTTTTTT.

The chain links TRBV28 to TRBJ2-4; tentative D call: TRBD1 (5 bases). V was cut by 2 bases and J by 6 bases, with 11 bases left in between. Germline V gene data show CDR1 as MDHEN and CDR2 as SYDVKM. CDR3 length: 14 residues. This CDR3 reads CASSLIGQGNIQYF. For the CDR3, the DNA is TGTGCCAGCAGTTTAATCGGCCAGGGAAACATTCAGTACTTC.

This chain connects TRBV5-1 to TRBJ2-4, with 7 positions matching TRBD1. The length of the CDR3 is 16 residues. Trimming at V came to 4 bases and at J to 2 bases, leaving 9 bases not matched to a gene. Per germline, CDR1 SGHRS and CDR2 YFSETQ. CDR3 bases: TGCGCCAGCAGCAAAGGGACAGACATAACCAAAAACATTCAGTACTTC. It encodes CASSKGTDITKNIQYF.

This rearrangement joins TRBV7-9 to TRBJ1-4; TRBD1 aligns across 9 bases. Germline V gene data show CDR1 as SEHNR and CDR2 as FQNEAQ (reference sequence). Trimming took 5 bases from V and 6 from J; bases not matched to a gene: 7. This CDR3 is built from 15 residues. The CDR3 loop reads CASSPRQGDYEKLFF. DNA of the CDR3: TGTGCCAGCAGCCCCAGACAGGGGGATTATGAAAAACTGTTTTTT.

The chain couples TRBV10-3 to TRBJ2-7, with D uncertain. V dropped 3 bases and J dropped 3 bases, with 3 bases sitting between them. The CDR3 length is 11 residues. From germline, CDR1 is ENHRY and CDR2 SYGVKD. CDR3 in DNA: TGTGCCATCAGTGACCTCTACGAGCAGTACTTC. It yields the protein CAISDLYEQYF.

This chain links TRBV19 with TRBJ2-1; 10 bases fit TRBD2. The CDR3 is 14 amino acids. Germline loops: CDR1 LNHDA, CDR2 SQIVND (reference sequence). Trimming at V came to 5 bases and at J to 9 bases, leaving 7 bases not matched to a gene. The CDR3 loop reads CASSFLSSGSEQFF. The CDR3 nucleotides read TGTGCCAGTAGTTTCCTGTCTAGCGGGAGTGAGCAGTTCTTC.

The rearrangement uses TRBV11-3 and TRBJ1-1, with a weak D call TRBD1 (5 bases). The V end was cut by 3 bases, the J end by 0 bases, with 8 bases between. The CDR3 length is 14 residues. Germline V gene data show CDR1 as SGHNT and CDR2 as YENEEA. CDR3 in DNA: TGTGCCAGCAGCTTGCAGGGAATGAACACTGAAGCTTTCTTT. Protein: CASSLQGMNTEAFF. Based on the CDR3 plus reference TRBV11-3 and TRBJ1-1, the full variable domain is EAGVVQSPRYKIIEKKQPVAFWCNPISGHNTLYWYLQNLGQGPELLIRYENEEAVDDSQLPKDRFSAERLKGVDSTLKIQPAELGDSAVYLCASSLQGMNTEAFFGQGTRLTVV.

V and J are TRBV27 and TRBJ2-7, with TRBD2 identical over 12 bases. CDR1 MNHEY and CDR2 SMNVEV come from the germline V gene (reference sequence). V lost 4 bases and J lost 1; bases outside the gene matches: 5. The CDR3 runs 16 residues. The CDR3 nucleotides are TGTGCCAGCAGTTCGGGACTAGCGGGTGTTTCCTACGAGCAGTACTTC. Translating it yields CASSSGLAGVSYEQYF.

V and J are TRBV7-2 and TRBJ2-1, with 8 bases identical to TRBD1. Germline V gene sequence: CDR1 SGHTA, CDR2 FQGNSA. V lost 5 bases, J lost 8 bases, and 5 bases stayed unmatched. The CDR3 contains 13 residues. The CDR3 spells CASSLQGAHEQFF. The CDR3 coding sequence is TGTGCCAGCAGCCTCCAGGGGGCTCATGAGCAGTTCTTC. Looking up the rest from reference TRBV7-2 and TRBJ2-1 gives the full variable domain: GAGVSQSPSNKVTEKGKDVELRCDPISGHTALYWYRQSLGQGLEFLIYFQGNSAPDKSGLPSDRFSAERTGGSVSTLTIQRTQQEDSAVYLCASSLQGAHEQFFGPGTRLTVL.

CDR3 DNA: TGTGCCAGCAGCTTGGGGCCGGGTGGCAATCAGCCCCAGCATTTT. Translation gives CASSLGPGGNQPQHF. The chain joins TRBV5-5 to TRBJ1-5, with unresolved D. The V end lost 0 bases, the J end lost 2 bases, and 9 bases lay between the germline ends. Germline-derived CDR1 and CDR2 are SGHKS and YYEKEE (reference sequence). The CDR3 consists of 15 residues.

The chain is built from TRBV28 and TRBJ2-1, with 8 positions matching TRBD2. Germline V gene lookup returns CDR1 MDHEN and CDR2 SYDVKM. The CDR3 covers 13 residues. V lost 3 bases and J lost 8; bases outside the gene matches: 3. For the CDR3, the DNA is TGTGCCAGCAGTTTCGTCGGGAGGGATGAGCAGTTCTTC. Translation: CASSFVGRDEQFF.

The chain uses TRBV5-4 and TRBJ1-3, with 9 bases matching TRBD1. Germline V CDR1 and CDR2: SGHNT, YYREEE (reference sequence). The CDR3 runs to 14 residues. After removal of 4 bases from V and 2 bases from J, the junction contained 1 base not matched to a gene. The CDR3: CASSRTGAGNTIYF. In DNA form, the CDR3 reads TGTGCCAGCAGCAGGACAGGGGCTGGAAACACCATATATTTT.

V gene TRBV28 combines with J gene TRBJ1-3; D remains ambiguous. This CDR3 region has 12 residues. The V end was cut by 11 bases, the J end by 0 bases, with 8 bases between. The germline V gene has CDR1 MDHEN and CDR2 SYDVKM. In nucleotides, the CDR3 is TGTGCCTACAGTACCTCTGGAAACACCATATATTTT. Amino acids: CAYSTSGNTIYF.